This T cell receptor beta chain was retrieved from a study of shared clonotypes between healthy human individuals. Findings and limits, study-wide: The sole specimen, blood, was sampled, and tissue repertoires likely differ.

Germline V gene lookup returns CDR1 MNHEY and CDR2 SVGAGI. This CDR3 is built from 13 residues. The V end lost 6 bases, the J end lost 3 bases, and 9 bases lay between the germline ends. This clone was counted once. Its antigen remains unidentified. TCRdb's copy holds only in-frame clones and misses some; the assay was immunoSEQ multiplex PCR. The sample records roughly 2 million clones, approximately 95% being singletons. The chain recombines TRBV6-5 with TRBJ1-5, with D possibly matching TRBD1 (5 bases). Sequencing was performed on naive CD4+ T cells sorted from blood. Stated subset: CD45RA+ positively selected. The sequence was obtained from a man younger than 30 in good health. CDR3 sequence (DNA): TGTGCCAGCAGACTAGGGGTCAATCAGCCCCAGCATTTT. Protein: CASRLGVNQPQHF.